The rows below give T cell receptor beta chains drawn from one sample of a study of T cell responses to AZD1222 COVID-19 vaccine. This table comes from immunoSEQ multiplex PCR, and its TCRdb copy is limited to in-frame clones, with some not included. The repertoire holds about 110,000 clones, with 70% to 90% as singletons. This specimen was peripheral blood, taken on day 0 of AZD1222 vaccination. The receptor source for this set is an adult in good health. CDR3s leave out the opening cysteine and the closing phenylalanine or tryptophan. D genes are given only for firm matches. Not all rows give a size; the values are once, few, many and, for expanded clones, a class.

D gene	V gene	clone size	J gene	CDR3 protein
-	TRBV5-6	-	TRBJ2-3	ASSLKTVTQY
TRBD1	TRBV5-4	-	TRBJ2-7	ASSSDRGRFEQY
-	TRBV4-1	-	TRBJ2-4	ASSPIGAKNIQY
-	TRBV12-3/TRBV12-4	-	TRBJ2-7	ASKGRSYEQY
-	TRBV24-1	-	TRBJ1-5	ATSEAWDGGDQPQH
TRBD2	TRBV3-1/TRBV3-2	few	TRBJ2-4	ASSQSGTKENIQY
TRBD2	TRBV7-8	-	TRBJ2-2	ASSISTVIAGANTGELF
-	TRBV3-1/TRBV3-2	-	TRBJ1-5	ASSQEGFQPQH
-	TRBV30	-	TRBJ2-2	AWSVELRTGELF
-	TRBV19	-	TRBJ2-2	ASSIQGFGTGELF
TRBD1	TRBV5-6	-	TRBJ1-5	ASSPAGQGWSRNQPQH
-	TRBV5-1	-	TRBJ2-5	ASSRGSTVETQY
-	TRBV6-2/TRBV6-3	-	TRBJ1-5	ASSYAGSNQPQH
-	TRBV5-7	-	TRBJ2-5	ASTETQY
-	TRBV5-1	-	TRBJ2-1	ASRWGANNEQF